This is a list of T cell receptor beta chains from one sample in a study of T cell changes during pregnancy in multiple sclerosis. Libraries were prepared by immunoSEQ multiplex PCR; TCRdb keeps only in-frame clonotypes and omits some of them. In the table there are 60,000 to 90,000 clones, approximately 90% of which are singletons. The material was peripheral blood, obtained before pregnancy. The receptors derive from a female donor with multiple sclerosis, enrolled in a pregnancy study. Both conserved end residues are part of each CDR3. A D gene is named only where the DNA matches it firmly. The size entry is marked missing in some rows and otherwise reads once, few, many or a size class.

cdr3_length,j_call,v_call,d_call,clone_size,cdr3_nt,cdr3_aa
15,TRBJ1-6,TRBV11-1,.,.,TGTGCCAGCAGCGACGGACAGACATATAATTCACCCCTCCACTTT,CASSDGQTYNSPLHF
15,TRBJ2-5,TRBV7-2,TRBD2,.,TGTGCCAGCAGCCACGGGATCGGACTAGAAGAGACCCAGTACTTC,CASSHGIGLEETQYF
14,TRBJ2-3,TRBV2,TRBD2,.,TGTGCCAGCAGTGGCGGGGGGGCCGGAGATACGCAGTATTTT,CASSGGGAGDTQYF
13,TRBJ1-5,TRBV6-1,.,once,TGTGCCAGCAGTGAGGCGGACTACCAGCCCCAGCATTTT,CASSEADYQPQHF
11,TRBJ2-7,TRBV20-1,TRBD1,.,TGCAGTGCCCGGGGTGGGGACAGGCAGTACTTC,CSARGGDRQYF
15,TRBJ2-7,TRBV27,.,.,TGTGCCAGCAGTGCTTCTACAGGGAGTTCCTACGAGCAGTACTTC,CASSASTGSSYEQYF
16,TRBJ1-2,TRBV7-9,TRBD1,.,TGTGCCAGCAGCTTGGGGTCCGACAGGGCTCTCCGCGGCTACACCTTC,CASSLGSDRALRGYTF
13,TRBJ1-1,TRBV19,TRBD1,.,TGTGCCACCGCAAACCGGGACAGACTCGAAGCTTTCTTT,CATANRDRLEAFF
13,TRBJ2-7,TRBV11-3,.,.,TGTGCCAGCAGCTTAAGGGGCAGCTACGAGCAGTACTTC,CASSLRGSYEQYF
11,TRBJ1-2,TRBV6-6,.,.,TGTGCCAGCAGTTACTCCCGTGTCTACACCTTC,CASSYSRVYTF
12,TRBJ1-1,TRBV6-7,.,once,TGTGCCAGCAGATCTAAGCGTCCTGAAGCTTTCTTT,CASRSKRPEAFF
15,TRBJ2-1,TRBV11-2,.,.,TGTGCCAGCAGCACGTTGTCCGGGGTTTACAATGAGCAGTTCTTC,CASSTLSGVYNEQFF
13,TRBJ1-2,TRBV2,.,.,TGTGCCAGCACCGGCACCAGGTCCTATGGCTACACCTTC,CASTGTRSYGYTF
13,TRBJ1-1,TRBV18,.,.,TGTGCCAGCTCACCAGGGGCCTACACTGAAGCTTTCTTT,CASSPGAYTEAFF
13,TRBJ1-2,TRBV2,TRBD1,.,TGTGCCAGCAGTCATGACAGGGGGATAGGCTACACCTTC,CASSHDRGIGYTF
17,TRBJ2-3,TRBV10-3,TRBD2,.,TGTGCCATCGGATTGACTAGCGGGGCGCCCAGCACAGATACGCAGTATTTT,CAIGLTSGAPSTDTQYF
17,TRBJ2-7,TRBV7-2,TRBD1,.,TGTGCCAGCAGTCTCCGGGACAGGGTCGAGAGAGGGCACGAGCAGTACTTC,CASSLRDRVERGHEQYF
12,TRBJ2-7,TRBV6-1,.,.,TGTGCCAGCAGTGAACCAGGTCTCGAGCAGTACTTC,CASSEPGLEQYF
14,TRBJ1-1,TRBV30,.,few,TGTGCCTGGAGTGTACTCGGGGGGGACACTGAAGCTTTCTTT,CAWSVLGGDTEAFF
14,TRBJ1-3,TRBV4-1,.,.,TGCGCCAGCAGCCAACTGTGGAGAGGAAACACCATATATTTT,CASSQLWRGNTIYF
13,TRBJ2-1,TRBV7-2,.,.,TGTGCCAGCAGTCCCAGTGCCTACAATGAGCAGTTCTTC,CASSPSAYNEQFF
17,TRBJ1-1,TRBV5-1,.,.,TGCGCCAGCAGCTTGGAAGGTGTCAGGGCTATGAACACTGAAGCTTTCTTT,CASSLEGVRAMNTEAFF
15,TRBJ2-3,TRBV6-4,TRBD2,few,TGTGCCAGCAGTCCTAGCGGGGGGGCCGCAGATACGCAGTATTTT,CASSPSGGAADTQYF
12,TRBJ2-7,TRBV2,.,.,TGTGCCAGCAGTACAAATACCTACGAGCAGTACTTC,CASSTNTYEQYF
13,TRBJ2-7,TRBV28,TRBD1,.,TGTGCCAGCAGGGCGCAGGGGGCTTACGAGCAGTACTTC,CASRAQGAYEQYF
13,TRBJ2-1,TRBV30,.,.,TGTGCCTGGAGTGGTGGGGCAAACAATGAGCAGTTCTTC,CAWSGGANNEQFF
16,TRBJ1-1,TRBV6-5,.,.,TGTGCCAGCAGTTCGCGAGGAGAATTTCTGAACACTGAAGCTTTCTTT,CASSSRGEFLNTEAFF
15,TRBJ1-1,TRBV27,.,once,TGTGCCAGCAGCATACAACTCAGGGCTATGAATGAAGCTTTCTTT,CASSIQLRAMNEAFF
13,TRBJ1-1,TRBV5-5,.,.,TGTGCCAGCAGCTTACAGGCCAACACTGAAGCTTTCTTT,CASSLQANTEAFF
14,TRBJ2-3,TRBV7-3,.,.,TGTGCCAGCAGCCCAGGGGGGCTGGTTGGTACGCAGTATTTT,CASSPGGLVGTQYF
13,TRBJ2-2,TRBV6-1,.,.,TGTGCCAGCTCCTCCGGGGATACCGGGGAGCTGTTTTTT,CASSSGDTGELFF
14,TRBJ2-3,TRBV6-1,TRBD2,.,TGTGCCAGCACCCTGCGGGGGGCGGGAGATACGCAGTATTTT,CASTLRGAGDTQYF
15,TRBJ1-2,TRBV2,.,once,TGTGCCAGCAGTCCGCTCGGGGTAGAGAATGATGGCTACACCTTC,CASSPLGVENDGYTF
14,TRBJ2-5,TRBV7-7,.,.,TGTGCTAGCAGCTTCCAGGGCGGGAAGGAGACCCAGTACTTC,CASSFQGGKETQYF
14,TRBJ2-7,TRBV2,TRBD1,many,TGTGCCAGCAGACGACAGGGGAACTCCTACGAGCAGTACTTC,CASRRQGNSYEQYF
14,TRBJ1-2,TRBV10-2,.,.,TGCGCCAGCAATCGGGGGTCTGCTAACTATGGCTACACCTTC,CASNRGSANYGYTF
16,TRBJ1-1,TRBV7-6,.,.,TGTGCCAGCAGCTTACCCCGAGGAGGGACTAACACTGAAGCTTTCTTT,CASSLPRGGTNTEAFF
16,TRBJ2-1,TRBV10-3,TRBD2,once,TGTGCCATCAGTTTCTTCGGGGGGGGCTCCTACAATGAGCAGTTCTTC,CAISFFGGGSYNEQFF
18,TRBJ2-2,TRBV6-1,TRBD1,.,TGTGCCAGCAGTGAATTTCGAGGGACAGGGGAATTTTCTGGGGAGCTGTTTTTT,CASSEFRGTGEFSGELFF
15,TRBJ2-5,TRBV5-1,TRBD2,.,TGCGCCAGCAGCTACTCCGGGACTAGCGGTGAGACCCAGTACTTC,CASSYSGTSGETQYF
13,TRBJ1-1,TRBV7-9,TRBD1,.,TGTGCCAGCAGCAGACAGGGCGACACTGAAGCTTTCTTT,CASSRQGDTEAFF
13,TRBJ2-7,TRBV5-1,.,.,TGCGCCAGCAACCCGCTCCCAGGGGCCGAGCAGTACTTC,CASNPLPGAEQYF
16,TRBJ1-5,TRBV6-6,.,.,TGTGCCAGCAGTTACCGACGACAGAATCGGAATCAGCCCCAGCATTTT,CASSYRRQNRNQPQHF
16,TRBJ2-5,TRBV27,TRBD1,.,TGTGCCAGCAGTCCGGGGCGGACAGGGGGCAGTGAGACCCAGTACTTC,CASSPGRTGGSETQYF
12,TRBJ2-1,TRBV28,.,.,TGTGCCAGCAGTTTCCGGGTGGATGAGCAGTTCTTC,CASSFRVDEQFF
14,TRBJ2-5,TRBV6-1,.,.,TGTGCCAGCAGTCGGACGGGGGGCGGGGAGACCCAGTACTTC,CASSRTGGGETQYF
14,TRBJ2-7,TRBV5-4,.,.,TGTGCCAGCAGCATAGCCCAGAGGACCTACGAGCAGTACTTC,CASSIAQRTYEQYF
13,TRBJ2-1,TRBV4-3,TRBD1,.,TGCGCCAGCAGCCGCACAGGGGGCAATGAGCAGTTCTTC,CASSRTGGNEQFF
14,TRBJ2-5,TRBV5-1,.,.,TGCGCCAGCAGCTTGGAATCGTCAGAAGAGACCCAGTACTTC,CASSLESSEETQYF
14,TRBJ2-7,TRBV28,.,.,TGTGCCAGCAACCCCGCCGGGATCTCCTACGAGCAGTACTTC,CASNPAGISYEQYF
11,TRBJ1-4,TRBV2,TRBD1,few,TGTGCCAGCACTGTGACAGGGGTTCTGTTTTTT,CASTVTGVLFF
14,TRBJ2-7,TRBV2,.,once,TGTGCCAGCAGTGAGGGCAGGGGTGGGTTCGAGCAGTACTTC,CASSEGRGGFEQYF
15,TRBJ2-2,TRBV6-5,TRBD2,.,TGTGCCAGCCGGTTTCGGGGGGGCAACACCGGGGAGCTGTTTTTT,CASRFRGGNTGELFF
14,TRBJ1-1,TRBV10-3,TRBD1,.,TGTGCCATCCTGCCCGACAGGGCCAACACTGAAGCTTTCTTT,CAILPDRANTEAFF
11,TRBJ1-1,TRBV7-2,.,.,TGTGCCAGCAGCTTAGTATTTGAAGCTTTCTTT,CASSLVFEAFF